The rows below give T cell receptor beta chains drawn from one sample of a study of blood T cell repertoires in COVID-19. Produced via immunoSEQ multiplex PCR; TCRdb's table is partial and in-frame only. The table includes some 150,000 clones, 81% detected once. The sequencing input was peripheral blood. The receptors stem from a human donor with acute or convalescent COVID-19. The donor label of this sample is uncertain. Both conserved end residues are part of each CDR3. D genes are given only for firm matches. Clone size appears in some rows only: once, few, many, or a class for an expanded clone.

clone_size j_call d_call v_call cdr3_length cdr3_nt cdr3_aa
once TRBJ2-5 NA TRBV9 15 TGTGCCAGCAGCGTAGGGTCACGGGGGCAAGAGACCCAGTACTTC CASSVGSRGQETQYF
NA TRBJ2-5 TRBD2 TRBV5-1 14 TGCGCCAGCAATAACGGGGGGAGACAAGAGACCCAGTACTTC CASNNGGRQETQYF
NA TRBJ2-7 TRBD1 TRBV30 13 TGTGCCTGTAACGGACAGGACTCCTACGAGCAGTACTTC CACNGQDSYEQYF
NA TRBJ2-5 NA TRBV11-3 17 TGTGCCAGCAGCCCCGGTCTGCCTGGTGGGAAGGGGGAGACCCAGTACTTC CASSPGLPGGKGETQYF
NA TRBJ2-2 TRBD2 TRBV30 17 TGTGCCTGGAGTCCTCGTCGCGGGGGGGCCTTGGCCGGGGAGCTGTTTTTT CAWSPRRGGALAGELFF
NA TRBJ2-5 TRBD2 TRBV9 17 TGTGCCAGCAGCCCCGACCGACTTAGCGGGGCCAGGGAGACCCAGTACTTC CASSPDRLSGARETQYF
NA TRBJ1-4 NA TRBV12-3/TRBV12-4 13 TGTGCCAGCCAGACAGGACTTAATGAAAAACTGTTTTTT CASQTGLNEKLFF
NA TRBJ2-2 NA TRBV18 15 TGTGCCAGCTCACCTCGACTCCCGGACACCGGGGAGCTGTTTTTT CASSPRLPDTGELFF
NA TRBJ2-3 TRBD2 TRBV19 15 TGTGCCAGTAGTCCAAGGGGACTAGAAACAGATACGCAGTATTTT CASSPRGLETDTQYF
NA TRBJ1-5 NA TRBV27 13 TGTGCCAGCAAGCCCCATAGCAATCAGCCCCAGCATTTT CASKPHSNQPQHF
NA TRBJ1-1 NA TRBV6-5 13 TGTGCCAGCAGTTACGGCGGGGACACTGAAGCTTTCTTT CASSYGGDTEAFF
NA TRBJ1-2 TRBD1 TRBV4-1 15 TGCGCCAGCAGCCAAGAAGGGACAGGGAAGCGTGGCTACACCTTC CASSQEGTGKRGYTF
NA TRBJ1-3 NA TRBV5-4 14 TGTGCCAGCAGCCCAGGGCCATCTGGAAACACCATATATTTT CASSPGPSGNTIYF
NA TRBJ1-1 NA TRBV11-2 15 TGTGCCAGCAGCTTAGGGCCCGAGGTGAACACTGAAGCTTTCTTT CASSLGPEVNTEAFF
NA TRBJ1-2 TRBD1 TRBV5-1 15 TGCGCCAGCAGCTTGGAACCGGGACAGTTCTATGGCTACACCTTC CASSLEPGQFYGYTF
few TRBJ2-6 NA TRBV19 16 TGTGCCAGCCAGAGACCAACAGGGACCGGGGCCAACGTCCTGACTTTC CASQRPTGTGANVLTF
NA TRBJ2-1 TRBD2 TRBV11-2 15 TGTGCCAGCAGCTCGGTCGCTAGCGGCTACAATGAGCAGTTCTTC CASSSVASGYNEQFF
NA TRBJ2-3 NA TRBV30 13 TGTGCCTGGTTTCCGACTAGCACAGATACGCAGTATTTT CAWFPTSTDTQYF
NA TRBJ1-2 NA TRBV27 14 TGTGCCAGCAGTCCTCCTTCAGGGAACTATGGCTACACCTTC CASSPPSGNYGYTF
once TRBJ1-2 TRBD1 TRBV5-1 14 TGCGCCAGCAGCCCGAATAGACAGGGAGATGGCTACACCTTC CASSPNRQGDGYTF
NA TRBJ2-5 TRBD2 TRBV3-1/TRBV3-2 14 TGTGCCAGCAGCCAAGAAGCTAGCGGGGAGACCCAGTACTTC CASSQEASGETQYF
NA TRBJ2-7 NA TRBV6-5 15 TGTGCCAGCAGCAAGACCCAGGGGCCCGGCTACGAGCAGTACTTC CASSKTQGPGYEQYF
NA TRBJ2-1 NA TRBV30 14 TGTGCCTGGAGTGTTAAGGGGCTTAGGAAAGAGCAGTTCTTC CAWSVKGLRKEQFF
NA TRBJ1-1 TRBD1 TRBV29-1 14 TGCAGCTTTTCATCCGGGACAGGGAACACTGAAGCTTTCTTT CSFSSGTGNTEAFF
NA TRBJ1-1 TRBD1 TRBV10-3 16 TGTGCCATCAGAGACAGGGGGCGCGGGATGAACACTGAAGCTTTCTTT CAIRDRGRGMNTEAFF
NA TRBJ1-2 NA TRBV18 14 TGTGCCAGCTCACCAGGCGGACAGAGCTATGGCTACACCTTC CASSPGGQSYGYTF
few TRBJ1-1 NA TRBV9 13 TGTGCCAGCAATCCAGAGGGAGGTACTGAAGCTTTCTTT CASNPEGGTEAFF
few TRBJ1-2 NA TRBV12-3/TRBV12-4 13 TGTGCCAGCAGTTCCTTGCTGGGGAGCGGCTACACCTTC CASSSLLGSGYTF
NA TRBJ1-2 NA TRBV25-1 13 TGTGCCAGCAGTGAAGGGGGCGGGGGTGGCTACACCTTC CASSEGGGGGYTF
NA TRBJ1-1 NA TRBV27 14 TGTGCCAGCAGTCATCAGGGGTTGATGGCTGAAGCTTTCTTT CASSHQGLMAEAFF
NA TRBJ2-7 TRBD2 TRBV7-9 16 TGTGCCAGCAGCTTACGGGAGGGGTTCAGCTCCTACGAGCAGTACTTC CASSLREGFSSYEQYF
NA TRBJ2-1 NA TRBV7-8 18 TGTGCCAGCAGAATTTCTCCGGGACACCCGAGCTCCTACAATGAGCAGTTCTTC CASRISPGHPSSYNEQFF
NA TRBJ2-2 TRBD1 TRBV2 13 TGTGCCAGCATACCGACAGGGGCCGGGGAGCTGTTTTTT CASIPTGAGELFF
NA TRBJ1-2 NA TRBV19 14 TGTGCCAGTACCCTCTCGGACAGACTCTATGGCTACACCTTC CASTLSDRLYGYTF
NA TRBJ1-1 NA TRBV13 13 TGTGCCAGCAGCCCCCGGCGGGAGGCTGAAGCTTTCTTT CASSPRREAEAFF
NA TRBJ1-1 TRBD1 TRBV5-1 14 TGCGCCAGCAGCAACCAGGGGGGAAGGACTGAAGCTTTCTTT CASSNQGGRTEAFF
NA TRBJ2-2 NA TRBV6-5 13 TGTGCCAGCAGTCCGGACGGAGGGGGGGAGCTGTTTTTT CASSPDGGGELFF
few TRBJ1-1 NA TRBV5-1 13 TGCGCCAGCAGCCCGAGTGGGGAGACTGAAGCTTTCTTT CASSPSGETEAFF
NA TRBJ1-1 NA TRBV12-3/TRBV12-4 13 TGTGCCAGCAGCCGGACAGTGGGGAATGAAGCTTTCTTT CASSRTVGNEAFF
NA TRBJ2-1 TRBD2 TRBV25-1 15 TGTGCCAGCAGTGGGTTAGGACTAGCTGGGGGTGAGCAGTTCTTC CASSGLGLAGGEQFF
NA TRBJ2-2 NA TRBV27 14 TGTGCCAGCAGGGAGGACAGGGAGGGTGGGGAGCTGTTTTTT CASREDREGGELFF
NA TRBJ1-3 NA TRBV6-2/TRBV6-3 12 TGTGCCAGCAGCCCCTCGAGAGACACCATATATTTT CASSPSRDTIYF
many TRBJ1-2 TRBD1 TRBV19 13 TGTGCCAGTAGTATACAACCGGGACAGAACTACACCTTC CASSIQPGQNYTF
NA TRBJ2-5 NA TRBV5-1 15 TGCGCCAGCAGCCTGGCCCCGGGGTCAGGAGAGACCCAGTACTTC CASSLAPGSGETQYF
NA TRBJ2-6 NA TRBV19 16 TGTGCCAGTAGTAATTGGGGGGACTCTGGGGCCAACGTCCTGACTTTC CASSNWGDSGANVLTF
once TRBJ1-1 NA TRBV19 13 TGTGCCAGTAGGTTCGAAGGCGGCACTGAAGCTTTCTTT CASRFEGGTEAFF
NA TRBJ2-7 NA TRBV5-1 15 TGCGCCAGCAGCTTCTATACAGGGAATCCCTACGAGCAGTACTTC CASSFYTGNPYEQYF
NA TRBJ2-7 NA TRBV10-3 13 TGTGCCATCAGTAGACAGGTGAGAGACGAGCAGTACTTC CAISRQVRDEQYF
few TRBJ2-4 NA TRBV4-1 14 TGCGCCAGCAGCCAAGATACAGAATGGAACATTCAGTACTTC CASSQDTEWNIQYF
NA TRBJ1-3 TRBD1 TRBV18 15 TGTGCCAGCTCATCGGGACAGCCGCCTGGAAACACCATATATTTT CASSSGQPPGNTIYF
NA TRBJ1-1 NA TRBV9 14 TGTGCCAGCAGCGTCTCCCCAGGGAACACTGAAGCTTTCTTT CASSVSPGNTEAFF
NA TRBJ1-4 NA TRBV6-1 16 TGTGCCAGCAGTGGGCGGAGGGGGGGTACTGGAGAAAAACTGTTTTTT CASSGRRGGTGEKLFF
NA TRBJ1-1 NA TRBV5-5 12 TGTGCCAGCAGCTTGGATTCTTCCAGGAAGTTCTTT CASSLDSSRKFF